This T cell receptor (beta chain) is drawn from a study of T cell repertoires in MIS-A myocarditis (dated 2022 in TCRdb). The V end gives up 6 bases and the J end 0 bases, leaving 5 bases in the junction not matched to a gene. The germline V gene sets CDR1 to SGDLS and CDR2 to YYNGEE. Measured from the cysteine to the phenylalanine, the CDR3 is 15 residues long. The entry retains the CDR3 DNA only, 45 bases that are in frame from base 1. TCRbeta CDR3 regions were amplified with the immunoSEQ bias-controlled multiplex PCR and sequenced at high throughput. As for the original processing: CDR3 sequences were collapsed and filtered by the immunoSEQ vendor pipeline to quantify abundance and frequency of each unique TCRbeta CDR3. Using a 90% global sequence identity threshold, CD-HIT clustered dominant CDR3 amino acid sequences together with SARS-CoV-2-specific ImmuneCODE TCRbeta sequences. A clone was classed as hyperexpanded at a frequency of 0.1 to 1 and as large at a frequency of 0.01 to 0.1. For the dominant clones, CDR3 amino acid sequences and V and J gene assignments were confirmed with MiXCR. The R stringdist package was used to calculate Levenshtein distances between the patient clonotypes and the ImmuneCODE hits. TCRdb mirrors the immuneACCESS table, restricted to in-frame sequences. Some clones are absent from its copies; in checked studies, under half trace to an unresolved V gene, and the reason for the others is unknown. V, J and clone size reflect that table, while D and trimming were determined from the DNA. Within this sample are over 9,000 clones, with 75% to 85% of them counted one time only. 25% to 30% of the sample is in the top ten clones.

The QIAamp DNA FFPE kit was used to extract genomic DNA from formalin-fixed paraffin-embedded autopsy tissue. About this clone itself: What this receptor recognizes is not known. Base quality data are lacking; no much larger clone is found one base away.

Sequencing input: right ventricle heart tissue obtained at autopsy. This sample's cell subset or site label indicates: cardiac tissue sample (left or right ventricle, interventricular septum, or pericardium). The sequence joins TRBV9 to TRBJ2-3; 9 nucleotides in the junction match TRBD2. The sequence was obtained from a man aged 18 to 35 with fulminant myocarditis from multisystem inflammatory syndrome in adults (MIS-A) after COVID-19. The CDR3 in this case is CASTVLAGSTDTQYF. The nucleotide sequence is TGTGCCAGCACCGTGCTAGCGGGGAGCACAGATACGCAGTATTTT. Supplemented by the reference TRBV9 and TRBJ2-3 proteins around the CDR3, the complete variable domain is DSGVTQTPKHLITATGQRVTLRCSPRSGDLSVYWYQQSLDQGLQFLIQYYNGEERAKGNILERFSAQQFPDLHSELNLSSLELGDSALYFCASTVLAGSTDTQYFGPGTRLTVL.